A selection of T cell receptor beta chains follows, all from one sample in a study of T cell responses to AZD1222 COVID-19 vaccine. TCRdb's copy holds only in-frame clones and misses some; the assay was immunoSEQ multiplex PCR. The sample includes roughly 150,000 clones, around 90% of them seen just once. The specimen was peripheral blood, collected on day 0 of AZD1222 vaccination. These receptors were taken from an adult in good health. Each CDR3 is given with its conserved first and last residue. Each record gives: CDR3 protein, CDR3 DNA, clone size, J gene, V gene, D gene. A D gene is named only where the DNA matches it firmly. Clone sizes are given selectively: once, few, many, or a class where the clone is expanded.

CDR3aa: CASSLRQGAYEQYF
CDR3nt: TGTGCCAGCAGCTTGAGACAGGGGGCGTACGAGCAGTACTTC
abundance: NA
j_gene: TRBJ2-7
v_gene: TRBV5-4
d_gene: TRBD1

CDR3aa: CASTWTGGYNSPLHF
CDR3nt: TGTGCCAGCACCTGGACAGGGGGCTATAATTCACCCCTCCACTTT
abundance: NA
j_gene: TRBJ1-6
v_gene: TRBV6-5
d_gene: TRBD1

CDR3aa: CASSTHSRGNPYNEQFF
CDR3nt: TGTGCCAGCAGCACCCACTCCCGGGGAAACCCCTACAATGAGCAGTTCTTC
abundance: NA
j_gene: TRBJ2-1
v_gene: TRBV21-1
d_gene: NA

CDR3aa: CASSPSEGRGALIEKLFF
CDR3nt: TGTGCCAGCTCACCAAGCGAAGGGCGGGGGGCCCTTATTGAAAAACTGTTTTTT
abundance: NA
j_gene: TRBJ1-4
v_gene: TRBV18
d_gene: NA

CDR3aa: CASSFRAGGSYNEQFF
CDR3nt: TGTGCCAGCAGTTTCAGGGCAGGGGGGTCCTACAATGAGCAGTTCTTC
abundance: NA
j_gene: TRBJ2-1
v_gene: TRBV27
d_gene: NA

CDR3aa: CASSQERFSVRRYEQYF
CDR3nt: TGTGCCAGCAGCCAAGAGAGGTTTAGTGTCCGTCGGTACGAGCAGTACTTC
abundance: NA
j_gene: TRBJ2-7
v_gene: TRBV3-1/TRBV3-2
d_gene: NA

CDR3aa: CASSYSGGQGGYGYTF
CDR3nt: TGTGCCAGCAGTTACTCGGGGGGGCAGGGAGGTTATGGCTACACCTTC
abundance: NA
j_gene: TRBJ1-2
v_gene: TRBV6-5
d_gene: NA

CDR3aa: CASRQGVGNQPQHF
CDR3nt: TGTGCCAGCAGACAGGGGGTCGGTAATCAGCCCCAGCATTTT
abundance: NA
j_gene: TRBJ1-5
v_gene: TRBV2
d_gene: TRBD1

CDR3aa: CASSLVGLAGEPNEQFF
CDR3nt: TGCGCCAGCAGCTTGGTGGGACTAGCGGGAGAGCCAAATGAGCAGTTCTTC
abundance: NA
j_gene: TRBJ2-1
v_gene: TRBV5-1
d_gene: TRBD2

CDR3aa: CASAETNTDTQYF
CDR3nt: TGTGCCAGTGCAGAGACGAACACAGATACGCAGTATTTT
abundance: NA
j_gene: TRBJ2-3
v_gene: TRBV19
d_gene: NA

CDR3aa: CASSPVRGDQYF
CDR3nt: TGTGCTAGCAGCCCCGTAAGGGGAGACCAGTATTTT
abundance: NA
j_gene: TRBJ2-3
v_gene: TRBV7-7
d_gene: NA

CDR3aa: CASSQEGAGRQETQYF
CDR3nt: TGCGCCAGCAGCCAAGAGGGGGCGGGGCGGCAAGAGACCCAGTACTTC
abundance: NA
j_gene: TRBJ2-5
v_gene: TRBV4-1
d_gene: NA

CDR3aa: CASSLFPGGSYNSPLHF
CDR3nt: TGTGCCAGCAGCTTATTCCCAGGCGGCTCCTATAATTCACCCCTCCACTTT
abundance: NA
j_gene: TRBJ1-6
v_gene: TRBV7-2
d_gene: NA

CDR3aa: CASIPQGGLNTEAFF
CDR3nt: TGCGCCAGCATTCCTCAGGGGGGTCTGAACACTGAAGCTTTCTTT
abundance: NA
j_gene: TRBJ1-1
v_gene: TRBV5-1
d_gene: TRBD1

CDR3aa: CAWSPGGSEAFF
CDR3nt: TGTGCCTGGAGTCCAGGGGGCTCTGAAGCTTTCTTT
abundance: NA
j_gene: TRBJ1-1
v_gene: TRBV30
d_gene: TRBD1

CDR3aa: CAWSNPGASGEQYF
CDR3nt: TGTGCCTGGAGCAATCCGGGTGCCTCCGGCGAGCAGTACTTC
abundance: NA
j_gene: TRBJ2-7
v_gene: TRBV30
d_gene: NA

CDR3aa: CASSQDWGRRSQPQHF
CDR3nt: TGCGCCAGCAGCCAAGATTGGGGCCGTCGGAGTCAGCCCCAGCATTTT
abundance: once
j_gene: TRBJ1-5
v_gene: TRBV4-1
d_gene: NA

CDR3aa: CASTRGGVYGYTF
CDR3nt: TGTGCCAGCACCAGGGGAGGGGTCTATGGCTACACCTTC
abundance: NA
j_gene: TRBJ1-2
v_gene: TRBV6-5
d_gene: NA

CDR3aa: CASSLQFLASGSYTQYF
CDR3nt: TGTGCCAGCAGCTTACAATTTCTGGCTAGCGGGAGCTATACGCAGTATTTT
abundance: NA
j_gene: TRBJ2-3
v_gene: TRBV7-3
d_gene: TRBD2

CDR3aa: CASSPGTANTEAFF
CDR3nt: TGCGCCAGCAGCCCCGGGACAGCGAACACTGAAGCTTTCTTT
abundance: NA
j_gene: TRBJ1-1
v_gene: TRBV5-1
d_gene: TRBD1

CDR3aa: CASSFQGIGTDTQYF
CDR3nt: TGTGCCAGCAGCTTTCAGGGAATCGGCACAGATACGCAGTATTTT
abundance: few
j_gene: TRBJ2-3
v_gene: TRBV5-6
d_gene: NA

CDR3aa: CASSSPGAYEQYF
CDR3nt: TGTGCCAGCAGTTCCCCGGGGGCCTACGAGCAGTACTTC
abundance: NA
j_gene: TRBJ2-7
v_gene: TRBV27
d_gene: NA